Listed here are 7 T cell receptor beta chains from one sample, sequenced in a study of T cells in Graves' hyperthyroidism and ophthalmopathy. Amplification of TCR beta CDR3 regions was performed using RNA transcripts as template. A set of HTBI primers served as the primers for a first-round RT-PCR of the TCR CDR3. One entry per CDR3 protein results from TCRdb running MiXCR on the multiplex PCR reads. The sample has 200,000 to 250,000 distinct CDR3 sequences, roughly a quarter seen once. Input material: blood. The source is a middle-aged woman with Graves' ophthalmopathy.

This clonotype was counted at least ten times. V is TRBV3-1 and J is TRBJ1-2, with 11 bases that match TRBD1. CDR3 length equals 15 residues. Germline CDR1 and CDR2: LGHDT and YNNKEL (reference sequence). Trimming removed 4 bases from V and 8 bases from J; junction bases left unmatched: 9. In nucleotides, the CDR3 is TGTGCCAGCAGCCCCCTAGGACAGGGGGCCTTAGGCTACACCTTC. Amino acid sequence: CASSPLGQGALGYTF.

This clonotype has only a few counts. The chain combines TRBV30 with TRBJ2-7; a weak D match, TRBD1 (6 bases). Germline values: CDR1 GTSNPN, CDR2 SVGIG (reference sequence). V was trimmed by 8 bases and J by 3 bases, leaving 14 bases between them. The CDR3 loop spans 12 amino acids. CDR3 coding DNA: TGTGCCGCCAGGGACAACCTCTACGAGCAGTACTTC. It encodes CAARDNLYEQYF.

On this clonotype: The junction departs from germline at one end; a sequencing error may be responsible. The chain joins TRBV6-1 to TRBJ2-6; TRBD1 agrees at 9 bases. This CDR3 spans 17 amino acids. CDR1 MNHNS and CDR2 SASEGT come from the germline V gene. The CDR3: CASTTGGGLPGAYVLTF. The CDR3 bases are TGTGCCAGCACCACAGGGGGCGGGCTCCCTGGGGCCTACGTCCTGACTTTC.

This clonotype was observed many times. The gene calls are TRBV24-1 and TRBJ2-6; 8 bases align to TRBD1. CDR3 length: 16 residues. From germline, CDR1 is KGHDR and CDR2 SFDVKD. With V trimmed by 4 bases and J by 4 bases, 5 bases remained unmatched. The CDR3 loop reads CATSDWTGSGANVLTF. The CDR3 DNA is TGTGCCACCAGTGACTGGACAGGGTCCGGGGCCAACGTCCTGACTTTC.

This clonotype was found many times. The chain carries TRBV6-5 and TRBJ2-2; TRBD2 aligns across 8 bases. V lost 4 bases, J lost 1 base, and 5 bases stayed unmatched. The CDR3 runs 16 residues. Germline V gene lookup returns CDR1 MNHEY and CDR2 SVGAGI. CDR3 protein: CASSSRTSQNTGELFF. The CDR3 DNA is TGTGCCAGCAGTTCCCGGACTAGCCAGAACACCGGGGAGCTGTTTTTT.

This clonotype was seen a few times. The chain links TRBV5-1 to TRBJ1-6, with a tentative D call TRBD1 (6 bases). Germline values: CDR1 SGHRS, CDR2 YFSETQ. The V end was cut by 3 bases, the J end by 9 bases, with 13 bases between. The CDR3 has 14 amino acids. The CDR3 is CASSYTGLASPLHF. CDR3 coding DNA: TGCGCCAGCAGCTACACAGGGTTGGCTTCACCCCTCCACTTT.

In its sample, this clonotype was seen many times. V usage is TRBV5-1 and J usage is TRBJ2-7; 11 bases are a match to TRBD1. This CDR3 has 14 residues. Germline lookup yields CDR1 SGHRS and CDR2 YFSETQ. V lost 6 bases and J lost 4; bases outside the gene matches: 6. CDR3 in DNA: TGCGCCAGCACACCCGGGACAGGGGGTTACGAGCAGTACTTC. As protein: CASTPGTGGYEQYF.